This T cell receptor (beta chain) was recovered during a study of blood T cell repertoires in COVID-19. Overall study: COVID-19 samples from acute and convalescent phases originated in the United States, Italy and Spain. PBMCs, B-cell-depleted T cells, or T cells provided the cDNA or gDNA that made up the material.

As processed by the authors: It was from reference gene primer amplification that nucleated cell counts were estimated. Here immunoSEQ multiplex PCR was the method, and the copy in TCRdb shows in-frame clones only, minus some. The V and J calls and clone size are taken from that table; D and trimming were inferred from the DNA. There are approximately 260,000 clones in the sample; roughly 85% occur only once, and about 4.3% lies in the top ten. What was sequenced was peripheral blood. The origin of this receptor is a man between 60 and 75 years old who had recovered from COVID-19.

The CDR3 is CASSFRGGGGTDTQYF. Here the CDR3 DNA reads TGTGCCAGCAGTTTCAGAGGTGGGGGGGGCACAGATACGCAGTATTTT. V is TRBV27 and J is TRBJ2-3; TRBD2 agrees at 7 bases. Trimming took 3 bases from V and 1 from J; bases not matched to a gene: 7. The CDR3 extends over 16 amino acids. Germline V CDR1 and CDR2: MNHEY, SMNVEV (reference sequence).